A single sample is the source of the 25 T cell receptor beta chains below, sequenced in a study of spatial heterogeneity in lung cancer. Time point of the sample: blood at routine non-recurrence follow-up after resection. Extraction of whole RNA from tumor, nontumor lung or frozen PBMC preceded unsorted sequencing. TCRdb reanalysed the 5' RACE reads using MiXCR and keeps one entry per CDR3 protein. The sample has some 110,000 distinct CDR3 sequences; less than 15% are singletons. The sequenced sample was PBMCs, obtained at follow-up. Source of these receptors: a male donor with early-stage non-small cell lung cancer.

This clonotype showed up many times. The V and J genes are TRBV12-3 or TRBV12-4 and TRBJ2-3; TRBD1 aligns across 9 bases. V trimming: 4 bases; J trimming: 2 bases; junction bases outside the gene matches: 7. The CDR3 loop spans 16 amino acids. CDR3 loop: CASSSTGGFFTDTQYF. For the CDR3, the DNA is TGTGCCAGCAGTTCGACAGGGGGTTTTTTCACAGATACGCAGTATTTT.

This clonotype was detected many times. This rearrangement joins TRBV10-3 to TRBJ1-2; TRBD1 aligns across 7 bases. V shed 9 bases and J 1 base; nucleotides not matched to a gene: 8. This CDR3 spans 14 amino acids. Germline CDR1 reads ENHRY; CDR2 reads SYGVKD. CDR3 sequence: CAIMGQSDNYGYTF. The CDR3 DNA is TGTGCCATAATGGGACAGAGTGATAACTATGGCTACACCTTC.

The gene calls are TRBV28 and TRBJ1-2; 11 bases are a match to TRBD1. V was clipped by 2 bases and J by 6 bases; unmatched bases: 2. The CDR3 is made up of 14 amino acids. The germline V gene encodes CDR1 MDHEN and CDR2 SYDVKM. CDR3 residues: CASSLGTGGDGYTF. The CDR3 DNA follows: TGTGCCAGCAGTTTAGGGACAGGGGGTGATGGCTACACCTTC.

The chain has TRBV10-3 and TRBJ2-1, with 8 nucleotides matching TRBD1. The CDR3 is 12 amino acids. Germline trimming cut 7 bases from V and 10 bases from J; bases unmatched to any gene: 6. Per the germline V gene, CDR1 is ENHRY and CDR2 is SYGVKD. The CDR3 nucleotides are TGTGCCATCACCGGACAGGGTCGAGAGCAGTTCTTC. Protein: CAITGQGREQFF.

V and J are TRBV6-5 and TRBJ2-5; 11 bases align to TRBD2. After removal of 7 bases from V and 7 bases from J, the junction contained 8 bases not matched to a gene. The CDR3 consists of 14 residues. Germline V lookup: CDR1 MNHEY, CDR2 SVGAGI. CDR3 sequence: CASKLAGGMVTQYF. In DNA, the CDR3 is TGTGCCAGCAAATTAGCGGGGGGGATGGTGACCCAGTACTTC.

V usage is TRBV10-3 and J usage is TRBJ1-5, with a possible D match to TRBD1 (6 bases). Trimming removed 8 bases at V and 3 bases at J, with 11 bases between. CDR3 length equals 13 residues. CDR1 is ENHRY and CDR2 is SYGVKD in the germline V gene. CDR3 amino acids: CAIRDTSNQPQHF. The CDR3 DNA reads TGTGCCATCCGGGACACATCCAATCAGCCCCAGCATTTT.

This clonotype was counted only a few times. This chain's CDR3 is CASSSGRLTDTQYF. The DNA of the CDR3 is TGTGCCAGCAGTTCCGGACGGCTCACAGATACGCAGTATTTT. The gene calls are TRBV7-3 and TRBJ2-3; D not certain. Germline CDR1 SGHTA, CDR2 FQGTGA. The germline V and J ends were trimmed by 6 bases and 2 bases, with 12 bases remaining between them. The CDR3 consists of 14 residues.

In the case of this clonotype: A much larger clone is a single base away; this may be a read error. The V and J genes are TRBV7-2 and TRBJ2-3, with 7 bases identical to TRBD2. J was trimmed by 4 bases and V by 5 bases; bases with no gene match: 21. The CDR3 loop spans 19 amino acids. Germline CDR1 reads SGHTA; CDR2 reads FQGNSA. CDR3 in DNA: TGTGCCAGCAGCGCCCCCAGCCTGTGGCGGGGGAGTGGCGCAGATACGCAGTATTTT. Its translation is CASSAPSLWRGSGADTQYF.

As regards this clonotype: This may stem from a read error, because a much larger clone lies one nucleotide away. The CDR3 here is CASSMGLAAETQYF. The CDR3 DNA reads TGTGCCAGCAGCATGGGACTAGCGGCAGAGACCCAGTACTTC. The chain combines TRBV11-3 with TRBJ2-5; 11 bases align to TRBD2. V was pared by 5 bases and J by 4 bases, with 3 bases of the junction left unmatched. The CDR3 totals 14 residues. Germline CDR1 is SGHNT and CDR2 is YENEEA.

There are a few counts of this clonotype. V is TRBV9 and J is TRBJ1-1; TRBD1 aligns across 7 bases. The germline CDR1 and CDR2 sequences are SGDLS and YYNGEE. V lost 4 bases to trimming and J lost 1 base; unmatched junction nucleotides: 4. The CDR3 contains 14 residues. The CDR3 is CASSPTGWNTEAFF. CDR3 DNA sequence: TGTGCCAGCAGCCCGACAGGGTGGAACACTGAAGCTTTCTTT.

Many counts were recorded for this clonotype. The chain combines TRBV27 with TRBJ1-5, with 7 positions matching TRBD1. The ends lost 3 bases at V and 2 bases at J; junction bases unmatched: 10. Germline V gives CDR1 MNHEY, CDR2 SMNVEV (reference sequence). The CDR3 sequence is 17 residues long. CDR3 loop: CASSLEGAAYGNQPQHF. CDR3 in DNA: TGTGCCAGCAGTTTGGAGGGGGCCGCCTATGGCAATCAGCCCCAGCATTTT.

This clonotype showed up just a few times. The chain recombines TRBV5-1 with TRBJ2-2; D is possibly TRBD2 (5 bases). The germline V and J ends were trimmed by 1 base and 6 bases, with 13 bases remaining between them. CDR3 size: 15 residues. The germline V gene encodes CDR1 SGHRS and CDR2 YFSETQ. The CDR3 is CASSLSMGDAGELFF. The DNA for the CDR3 is TGCGCCAGCAGCTTGAGTATGGGAGACGCCGGGGAGCTGTTTTTT.

The sample holds a few counts of this clonotype. The chain links TRBV29-1 to TRBJ1-5, with TRBD1 as a possible D gene (6 bases). V shed 6 bases and J shed 5 bases, with 11 bases lying between them. CDR3 length equals 12 residues. The germline V gene encodes CDR1 SQVTM and CDR2 ANQGSEA. CDR3 sequence reads: CSVRGSDQPQHF. CDR3 in DNA: TGCAGCGTCAGGGGAAGCGATCAGCCCCAGCATTTT.

V usage is TRBV20-1 and J usage is TRBJ2-3; no clear D. The CDR3 is made up of 14 amino acids. V shed 1 base and J shed 4 bases, with 12 bases lying between them. Germline CDR1 DFQATT, CDR2 SNEGSKA (reference sequence). CDR3 bases: TGCAGTGCTAGAGTTTCAAGGGCGGCAGATACGCAGTATTTT. Encoded protein: CSARVSRAADTQYF.

This rearrangement joins TRBV5-1 to TRBJ1-2, with D possibly TRBD1 on 6 matching bases. The CDR3 runs 14 residues. Germline assignment: CDR1 SGHRS and CDR2 YFSETQ. Trimming removed 0 bases at V and 4 bases at J, with 10 bases between. The CDR3 DNA reads TGCGCCAGCAGCTTGGAACAGGGAGGCTATGGCTACACCTTC. Translation gives CASSLEQGGYGYTF.

This clonotype was picked up many times. V and J are TRBV29-1 and TRBJ2-7; 11 bases match TRBD2. Germline V CDR1 and CDR2: SQVTM, ANQGSEA. V lost 6 bases, J lost 7 bases, and 8 bases stayed unmatched. The CDR3 is made up of 13 amino acids. CDR3 residues: CSVELAGVWEQYF. The CDR3 nucleotides read TGCAGCGTAGAACTAGCGGGGGTCTGGGAGCAGTACTTC.

This clonotype was recorded a few times. This chain joins TRBV20-1 and TRBJ2-7; possibly TRBD2 for D (5 bases). Germline lookup yields CDR1 DFQATT and CDR2 SNEGSKA (reference sequence). The CDR3 totals 16 residues. The ends were cut back, 2 bases at V and 0 bases at J, with 17 bases in the middle. CDR3 sequence reads: CSARSRSRGSSYEQYF. For the CDR3, the DNA is TGCAGTGCTAGATCGCGATCTCGGGGAAGCTCCTACGAGCAGTACTTC.

Many counts were recorded for this clonotype. The chain combines TRBV29-1 with TRBJ2-5; TRBD1 might be the D (5 bases). The length of the CDR3 is 12 residues. The germline CDR1 and CDR2 sequences are SQVTM and ANQGSEA. The V gene lost 3 bases and the J gene lost 4 bases, with 9 bases spanning the gap. CDR3 sequence (DNA): TGCAGCGTTGACAGGGCCGGAGAGACCCAGTACTTC. As protein: CSVDRAGETQYF.

A few counts support this clonotype. The genes are TRBV5-4 and TRBJ2-5; tentative D call: TRBD1 (6 bases). Germline V CDR1 and CDR2: SGHNT, YYREEE (reference sequence). V lost 1 base to trimming and J lost 1 base, with 11 bases between them. This CDR3 is built from 15 residues. The CDR3 DNA reads TGTGCCAGCAGCTTGACAGGGACATTCCAAGAGACCCAGTACTTC. Translating it yields CASSLTGTFQETQYF. The whole variable domain, filled in from reference TRBV5-4 and TRBJ2-5, reads ETGVTQSPTHLIKTRGQQVTLRCSSQSGHNTVSWYQQALGQGPQFIFQYYREEENGRGNFPPRFSGLQFPNYSSELNVNALELDDSALYLCASSLTGTFQETQYFGPGTRLLVL.

The chain recombines TRBV12-5 with TRBJ2-7, with D perhaps given as TRBD1 or TRBD2 (6 bases each). V was pared by 3 bases and J by 4 bases, with 13 bases between. The germline V gene has CDR1 LGHNT and CDR2 FRNRAP. This CDR3 comprises 14 residues. The CDR3 coding sequence is TGTGCTAGTGGTTTTAGGGGGGCTACTTACGAGCAGTACTTC. Encoded protein: CASGFRGATYEQYF. The full variable domain, in which reference TRBV12-5 and TRBJ2-7 provide the parts outside the CDR3, is DARVTQTPRHKVTEMGQEVTMRCQPILGHNTVFWYRQTMMQGLELLAYFRNRAPLDDSGMPKDRFSAEMPDATLATLKIQPSEPRDSAVYFCASGFRGATYEQYFGPGTRLTVT.

This clonotype turned up a few times. V is TRBV7-3 and J is TRBJ2-2; D uncertain. The germline gives CDR1 SGHTA, CDR2 FQGTGA. CDR3 length: 14 amino acids. V shed 2 bases and J shed 4 bases, with 8 bases lying between them. CDR3 in DNA: TGTGCCAGCAGCTTATCCGGACCCACCGGGGAGCTGTTTTTT. This gives the protein CASSLSGPTGELFF.

Many counts were recorded for this clonotype. The chain links TRBV20-1 to TRBJ1-4; no firm D call. Looked up from germline, CDR1 is DFQATT and CDR2 is SNEGSKA (reference sequence). V was trimmed by 0 bases and J by 2 bases, leaving 4 bases between them. The CDR3 loop spans 13 amino acids. CDR3 loop: CSAREGTNEKLFF. In DNA, the CDR3 is TGCAGTGCTAGAGAAGGGACTAATGAAAAACTGTTTTTT.

The chain couples TRBV20-1 to TRBJ2-7, with D perhaps TRBD2 (5 bases). The CDR3 is 14 amino acids. The V gene's germline CDR1 is DFQATT and CDR2 SNEGSKA (reference sequence). The ends were cut back, 6 bases at V and 0 bases at J, with 15 bases in the middle. DNA of the CDR3: TGCAGTGCCCCCTGGGGAGTCAGCTCCTACGAGCAGTACTTC. It is translated as CSAPWGVSSYEQYF.

This clonotype was detected a few times. The chain has TRBV4-1 and TRBJ2-3, with D perhaps matching TRBD2 (5 bases). There are 11 residues in the CDR3. Per germline, CDR1 MGHRA and CDR2 YSYEKL. The V gene lost 6 bases and the J gene lost 5 bases, with 6 bases spanning the gap. DNA for the CDR3: TGCGCCAGCAGACGGGGAGATACGCAGTATTTT. Translation: CASRRGDTQYF.

This clonotype showed up many times. The V gene is TRBV12-3 or TRBV12-4, the J gene TRBJ2-2; tentatively, D is TRBD1 or TRBD2 (5 bases each). This CDR3 spans 15 amino acids. Trimming took off 6 bases at V and 0 bases at J, with 11 bases between the two ends. Here the CDR3 reads CASSRGTANTGELFF. In DNA, the CDR3 is TGTGCCAGCAGCCGAGGGACCGCGAACACCGGGGAGCTGTTTTTT.